The 26 T cell receptor beta chains below were found in one sample sequenced in a study of monozygotic twins with cystic fibrosis. Sequenced by immunoSEQ multiplex PCR; TCRdb stores in-frame clones only, minus some. The sample contains about 20,000 clones, around 96% of which appear only once. Specimen: blood. All receptors come from a girl aged 2-15 years with cystic fibrosis.

The chain carries TRBV19 and TRBJ1-6; 8 bases fit TRBD1. CDR1 and CDR2 from the germline V gene are LNHDA and SQIVND (reference sequence). The CDR3 covers 16 residues. J gave up 12 bases and V 5 bases, and 15 bases lay outside the gene matches. CDR3 sequence reads: CASSLQEQGGYGPLHF. The DNA of the CDR3 is TGTGCCAGTAGTCTACAAGAACAGGGGGGATACGGACCCCTCCACTTT.

This chain uses TRBV5-1 with TRBJ1-5, with 10 positions matching TRBD1. From germline, CDR1 is SGHRS and CDR2 YFSETQ. With V trimmed by 2 bases and J by 5 bases, 1 base remained unmatched. The CDR3 is 14 residues long. The DNA of the CDR3 is TGCGCCAGCAGCTTAGGACAGGGGGATCAGCCCCAGCATTTT. Translation gives CASSLGQGDQPQHF. The full variable domain, rest sourced from reference TRBV5-1 and TRBJ1-5, is KAGVTQTPRYLIKTRGQQVTLSCSPISGHRSVSWYQQTPGQGLQFLFEYFSETQRNKGNFPGRFSGRQFSNSRSEMNVSTLELGDSALYLCASSLGQGDQPQHFGDGTRLSIL.

V usage is TRBV18 and J usage is TRBJ2-3, with D possibly being TRBD1 (5 bases). Germline CDR1 and CDR2: KGHSH and LQKENI. Deletions cut 4 bases from V and 4 bases from J, with 9 bases between. The CDR3 covers 13 residues. The DNA for the CDR3 is TGTGCCAGCTCACTAGGGGCCGCAGATACGCAGTATTTT. This gives the protein CASSLGAADTQYF.

This clone was picked up one time. The rearrangement links TRBV29-1 to TRBJ2-1, with a possible D match to TRBD1 (6 bases). The V end was cut by 7 bases, the J end by 0 bases, with 10 bases between. CDR1 and CDR2 (germline): SQVTM, ANQGSEA. The CDR3 totals 13 residues. The CDR3 sequence: CSATTGSYNEQFF. CDR3 in DNA: TGCAGCGCAACGACAGGCTCCTACAATGAGCAGTTCTTC.

V usage is TRBV6-1 and J usage is TRBJ1-6; 12 bases map to TRBD1. CDR1 and CDR2 (germline): MNHNS, SASEGT. The trim removed 4 bases at V and 7 bases at J, leaving 5 bases unmatched. This CDR3 has 16 amino acids. The CDR3 nucleotides are TGTGCCAGCAGTGTCCCGGGACAGGGGGCGAATTCACCCCTCCACTTT. This codes for CASSVPGQGANSPLHF.

The chain joins TRBV7-6 to TRBJ2-3, with D perhaps matching TRBD1 or TRBD2 (6 bases each). The CDR3 has 14 amino acids. The V end was cut by 2 bases, the J end by 6 bases, with 12 bases between. Germline V gene data show CDR1 as SGHVS and CDR2 as FNYEAQ. CDR3 amino acids: CASSLLGGPDTQYF. CDR3 nucleotide sequence: TGTGCCAGCAGCTTACTCGGGGGCCCCGATACGCAGTATTTT.

The chain has TRBV7-9 and TRBJ1-4; TRBD1 matches at 7 bases. The CDR3 is 14 amino acids. CDR1 is SEHNR, CDR2 FQNEAQ, per germline (reference sequence). The V segment lost 1 base and the J segment 7 bases; nucleotides outside the gene matches: 3. The CDR3: CASSLGQGAEKLFF. In DNA form, the CDR3 reads TGTGCCAGCAGCTTAGGACAGGGTGCTGAAAAACTGTTTTTT.

The rearrangement uses TRBV15 and TRBJ1-1; possible D gene TRBD1, 6 bases. Trimming removed 0 bases from V and 7 bases from J, with 12 bases in between. CDR3 length equals 14 residues. Germline-derived CDR1 and CDR2 are LNHNV and YYDKDF (reference sequence). This chain's CDR3 is CATSRDQRGVEAFF. The CDR3 region has the DNA TGTGCCACCAGCAGAGATCAAAGGGGGGTTGAAGCTTTCTTT.

This sequence joins TRBV6-6 and TRBJ1-2; D is uncertain. There are 16 residues in the CDR3. V was clipped by 2 bases and J by 1 base, with 14 bases between them. From germline, CDR1 is MNHNY and CDR2 SVGAGI (reference sequence). As DNA, the CDR3 is TGTGCCAGCAGTTACGAGAGTCGGTATATTAACTATGGCTACACCTTC. This encodes CASSYESRYINYGYTF.

The V call is TRBV6-5, the J call TRBJ1-4; D possibly corresponds to TRBD1 (5 bases). Germline assignment: CDR1 MNHEY and CDR2 SVGAGI. The CDR3 spans 13 residues. Trimming pared 11 bases from V and 4 bases from J, leaving 14 bases between. The CDR3 protein is CASLGRGNEKLFF. CDR3 in DNA: TGTGCCTCCCTCGGAAGGGGTAATGAAAAACTGTTTTTT.

V and J are TRBV9 and TRBJ1-5; D ambiguous. The CDR3 is made up of 14 amino acids. The germline V and J ends were trimmed by 4 bases and 3 bases, with 11 bases remaining between them. CDR1 and CDR2 (germline): SGDLS, YYNGEE. This CDR3 is CASSTSEVNQPQHF. In nucleotides, the CDR3 is TGTGCCAGCAGCACAAGCGAGGTCAATCAGCCCCAGCATTTT.

The rearrangement uses TRBV9 and TRBJ1-2; a possible D gene is TRBD1 (5 bases). V dropped 4 bases and J dropped 4 bases, with 17 bases sitting between them. The CDR3 is made up of 15 amino acids. The germline CDR1 and CDR2 sequences are SGDLS and YYNGEE. The DNA of the CDR3 is TGTGCCAGCAGCCCTAGTGGGCAGGGCTTCTATGGCTACACCTTC. It translates to CASSPSGQGFYGYTF.

V and J are TRBV4-3 and TRBJ1-6, with no clear D. Germline V gives CDR1 LGHNA, CDR2 YSLEER. This CDR3 comprises 15 residues. The V end lost 0 bases, the J end lost 10 bases, and 13 bases lay between the germline ends. Here the CDR3 reads CASSQEPGAGSPLHF. The CDR3 bases are TGCGCCAGCAGCCAAGAGCCAGGAGCCGGGTCACCCCTCCACTTT.

This sequence joins TRBV19 and TRBJ2-7; 11 bases agree with TRBD1. The CDR3 totals 15 residues. Trimming cost V 5 bases and J 6 bases; bases outside gene matches: 9. Germline V gene data show CDR1 as LNHDA and CDR2 as SQIVND (reference sequence). CDR3 nucleotides: TGTGCCAGTAGTGGCCCGGGACAGGGGGTCCTCGAGCAGTACTTC. Translated: CASSGPGQGVLEQYF.

This chain links TRBV4-1 with TRBJ2-7; TRBD2 matches 7 bases. Trimming removed 0 bases from V and 1 base from J; junction bases left unmatched: 12. CDR1 is MGHRA, CDR2 YSYEKL, per germline. This CDR3 has 18 residues. The DNA for the CDR3 is TGCGCCAGCAGCCAAGATCAATCCGGGCTAGCGGATTCCTACGAGCAGTACTTC. Translation gives CASSQDQSGLADSYEQYF.

The chain links TRBV6-6 to TRBJ1-6; 8 bases are a match to TRBD1. With 6 bases clipped from V and 5 bases from J, the junction kept 0 bases outside the gene matches. Germline V gene sequence: CDR1 MNHNY, CDR2 SVGAGI (reference sequence). The CDR3 spans 13 residues. DNA of the CDR3: TGTGCCAGCAGGGGACAGGATAATTCACCCCTCCACTTT. This translates into CASRGQDNSPLHF.

This rearrangement joins TRBV4-3 to TRBJ1-2; 7 bases match TRBD1. With V trimmed by 3 bases and J by 1 base, 8 bases remained unmatched. Per germline, CDR1 LGHNA and CDR2 YSLEER. The CDR3 has 16 residues. The CDR3 is CASSQDPRDSNYGYTF. Written as DNA, the CDR3 is TGCGCCAGCAGCCAGGACCCACGGGACAGTAACTATGGCTACACCTTC.

The V gene is TRBV4-3, the J gene TRBJ1-1; tentatively, D is TRBD1 (6 bases). With 6 bases removed from V and 6 bases from J, the gap between germline ends came to 14 bases. The germline gives CDR1 LGHNA, CDR2 YSLEER. This CDR3 contains 13 residues. The CDR3 DNA is TGCGCCAGCAGTCGACAGGTGGAAGCTGAAGCTTTCTTT. Its protein is CASSRQVEAEAFF.

The genes are TRBV10-3 and TRBJ2-5; D possibly corresponds to TRBD2 (7 bases). Trimming pared 3 bases from V and 4 bases from J, leaving 12 bases between. The V gene's germline CDR1 is ENHRY and CDR2 SYGVKD. The CDR3 runs to 14 residues. The CDR3 region has the DNA TGTGCCATCAGTGATCGGGGGGCCACAGAGACCCAGTACTTC. It encodes CAISDRGATETQYF.

This chain links TRBV7-7 with TRBJ2-7; 8 bases are shared with TRBD1. V lost 1 base, J lost 0 bases, and 2 bases stayed unmatched. CDR1 is SSHAT, CDR2 FNYEAQ, per germline (reference sequence). This CDR3 contains 15 residues. CDR3 nucleotide sequence: TGTGCCAGCAGCTTAGGACAGGGGAACTCCTACGAGCAGTACTTC. Protein sequence: CASSLGQGNSYEQYF.

This chain joins TRBV27 and TRBJ2-3; D possibly corresponds to TRBD2 (6 bases). There are 14 residues in the CDR3. The V end was cut by 6 bases, the J end by 2 bases, with 12 bases between. CDR1 is MNHEY and CDR2 is SMNVEV in the germline V gene (reference sequence). The CDR3 spells CASSTGEDTDTQYF. As DNA, the CDR3 is TGTGCCAGCAGCACGGGGGAGGACACAGATACGCAGTATTTT.

The chain has TRBV7-2 and TRBJ2-5; 9 nucleotides line up with TRBD2. CDR1 is SGHTA and CDR2 is FQGNSA in the germline V gene. This CDR3 is built from 15 residues. V lost 5 bases, J lost 5 bases, and 9 bases stayed unmatched. This CDR3 is CASSLLGGGVETQYF. CDR3 coding DNA: TGTGCCAGCAGCCTCCTTGGCGGGGGGGTTGAGACCCAGTACTTC.

V gene TRBV2 combines with J gene TRBJ2-7; 9 nucleotides align to TRBD1. Germline V CDR1 and CDR2: SNHLY, FYNNEI. The CDR3 is 14 amino acids. V lost 9 bases to trimming and J lost 2 bases; unmatched junction nucleotides: 8. DNA of the CDR3: TGTGCCAGTAAGGCCGGGACAGGGCCCTACGAGCAGTACTTC. It translates to CASKAGTGPYEQYF.

V gene TRBV30 combines with J gene TRBJ2-5; possibly TRBD2 for D (6 bases). Germline loops: CDR1 GTSNPN, CDR2 SVGIG (reference sequence). V shed 3 bases and J shed 4 bases, with 18 bases lying between them. CDR3 length equals 15 residues. DNA of the CDR3: TGTGCCTGGAGCTTGGGGAGGCACGGGGGAGAGACCCAGTACTTC. Its protein is CAWSLGRHGGETQYF.

This clone was seen just once. The chain links TRBV5-4 to TRBJ2-5; 9 bases fit TRBD2. The germline gives CDR1 SGHNT, CDR2 YYREEE (reference sequence). V gave up 3 bases and J gave up 5 bases; unmatched junction bases: 8. This CDR3 has 15 amino acids. In nucleotides, the CDR3 is TGTGCCAGCAGCTCCCTAGGGACTAGCCTGGAGACCCAGTACTTC. Translation: CASSSLGTSLETQYF. Full variable domain (remainder filled in from reference TRBV5-4 and TRBJ2-5): ETGVTQSPTHLIKTRGQQVTLRCSSQSGHNTVSWYQQALGQGPQFIFQYYREEENGRGNFPPRFSGLQFPNYSSELNVNALELDDSALYLCASSSLGTSLETQYFGPGTRLLVL.

CDR3 DNA: TGTGCCATCAGTGCGAGTGGACTATTTGAAGCTTTCTTT. It yields the protein CAISASGLFEAFF. The chain recombines TRBV10-3 with TRBJ1-1; D is unclear. Trimming cost V 4 bases and J 7 bases, with 13 bases left between them. Germline V gives CDR1 ENHRY, CDR2 SYGVKD. The CDR3 is made up of 13 amino acids.